A selection of T cell receptor beta chains follows, all from one sample in a study of T-cell memory formation after mild COVID-19. TCRdb redid the calling of the 5' RACE reads with MiXCR, one entry per CDR3 protein. The sample lists around 180,000 distinct CDR3 sequences; roughly 17% were seen once. The sequencing input was PBMCs or a T cell subset sorted from them (not recorded which). The receptors originated from an adult woman who had mild COVID-19 (a few samples of this study predate the infection). Cell type and time point are not known. CDR3s include the opening cysteine and the closing phenylalanine or tryptophan. Fields, in order: D gene, clone size, J gene, V gene, CDR3 DNA, CDR3 protein. A D gene is named only where the DNA matches it firmly. The size field is filled for only some rows; it gives once, few, many or a size class.

D gene: TRBD1
clone size: few
J gene: TRBJ2-1
V gene: TRBV20-1
CDR3 DNA: TGCAGTGCCTCGACAGGGGAACTATACAATGAGCAGTTCTTC
CDR3 protein: CSASTGELYNEQFF

D gene: .
clone size: .
J gene: TRBJ1-5
V gene: TRBV10-3
CDR3 DNA: TGTGCCATCAGTGAGAACAGTGATAGCAATCAGCCCCAGCATTTT
CDR3 protein: CAISENSDSNQPQHF

D gene: TRBD1
clone size: few
J gene: TRBJ2-7
V gene: TRBV30
CDR3 DNA: TGTGCCTGGAGTGTAACGGACAGGGGATCCTACGAGCAGTACTTC
CDR3 protein: CAWSVTDRGSYEQYF

D gene: .
clone size: .
J gene: TRBJ2-7
V gene: TRBV9
CDR3 DNA: TGTGCCAGCAGCGTGGACGGGACCGTTAATACCGACGAGCAGTACTTC
CDR3 protein: CASSVDGTVNTDEQYF

D gene: .
clone size: few
J gene: TRBJ2-7
V gene: TRBV30
CDR3 DNA: TGTGCCTGGAGTCCCTTAAGGGGGTATCTGGAGTACTTC
CDR3 protein: CAWSPLRGYLEYF

D gene: .
clone size: many
J gene: TRBJ1-1
V gene: TRBV7-3
CDR3 DNA: TGTGCCAGCAGCTCGGCGGGACTCGGGAACACTGAAGCTTTCTTT
CDR3 protein: CASSSAGLGNTEAFF

D gene: TRBD2
clone size: few
J gene: TRBJ2-7
V gene: TRBV5-1
CDR3 DNA: TGCGCCAGCAGCTTGGATTTACTAGCGGGGAACTACGAGCAGTACTTC
CDR3 protein: CASSLDLLAGNYEQYF

D gene: TRBD2
clone size: .
J gene: TRBJ2-5
V gene: TRBV6-5
CDR3 DNA: TGTGCCAGCAGTACACAGCGGGGCCAAGAGACCCAGTACTTC
CDR3 protein: CASSTQRGQETQYF

D gene: .
clone size: .
J gene: TRBJ2-3
V gene: TRBV12-3/TRBV12-4
CDR3 DNA: TGTGCCAGCAGTTTACAGACCCTCCCGAACACAGATACGCAGTATTTT
CDR3 protein: CASSLQTLPNTDTQYF

D gene: TRBD2
clone size: few
J gene: TRBJ2-1
V gene: TRBV5-1
CDR3 DNA: TGCGCCAGCAGCTCCGGGTATTCCGGGGGGGCCACCAATGAGCAGTTCTTC
CDR3 protein: CASSSGYSGGATNEQFF

D gene: .
clone size: many
J gene: TRBJ2-7
V gene: TRBV4-2
CDR3 DNA: TGTGCCAGCAGCCAATACCGGGACCTCCGCTACGAGCAGTACTTC
CDR3 protein: CASSQYRDLRYEQYF

D gene: .
clone size: .
J gene: TRBJ1-4
V gene: TRBV7-9
CDR3 DNA: TGTGCCAGCAGCTCACCGGGAGCGAGTAATGAAAAACTGTTTTTT
CDR3 protein: CASSSPGASNEKLFF

D gene: .
clone size: .
J gene: TRBJ2-6
V gene: TRBV3-1
CDR3 DNA: TGTGCCAGCAGCCGGGAAAGACATACGACCAACGTCCTGACTTTC
CDR3 protein: CASSRERHTTNVLTF

D gene: .
clone size: .
J gene: TRBJ2-1
V gene: TRBV7-9
CDR3 DNA: TGTGCCAGCAGCTTATGGCAATACAATGAGCAGTTCTTC
CDR3 protein: CASSLWQYNEQFF

D gene: TRBD1
clone size: .
J gene: TRBJ1-2
V gene: TRBV20-1
CDR3 DNA: TGCAGTGCTACACGGGACAGGGACTACGGCTACACCTTC
CDR3 protein: CSATRDRDYGYTF

D gene: TRBD2
clone size: .
J gene: TRBJ2-1
V gene: TRBV3-1
CDR3 DNA: TGTGCCAGCAGCCAAGATAGTCTAGCGGGATGGGGTGAGCAGTTCTTC
CDR3 protein: CASSQDSLAGWGEQFF

D gene: .
clone size: few
J gene: TRBJ2-5
V gene: TRBV6-5
CDR3 DNA: TGTGCCAGCAGCATGACAGGCCAAGAGACCCAGTACTTC
CDR3 protein: CASSMTGQETQYF

D gene: TRBD2
clone size: .
J gene: TRBJ2-1
V gene: TRBV6-2/TRBV6-3
CDR3 DNA: TGTGCCAGTTCGCGGACTAGCGGGATGGCGAATGAGCAGTTCTTC
CDR3 protein: CASSRTSGMANEQFF

D gene: TRBD2
clone size: .
J gene: TRBJ2-4
V gene: TRBV11-1
CDR3 DNA: TGTGCCAGCAGCTTAGCGCCTAGCGGGAAGTCCGCTGTGTACTTC
CDR3 protein: CASSLAPSGKSAVYF

D gene: .
clone size: .
J gene: TRBJ2-7
V gene: TRBV18
CDR3 DNA: TGTGCCAGCTCACCACAGGGGGGTCTCACCTACGAGCAGTACTTC
CDR3 protein: CASSPQGGLTYEQYF

D gene: TRBD1
clone size: .
J gene: TRBJ1-2
V gene: TRBV3-1
CDR3 DNA: TGTGCCAGCAGCCACAGACAGGGGGCAAATGGCTACACCTTC
CDR3 protein: CASSHRQGANGYTF

D gene: TRBD1
clone size: few
J gene: TRBJ2-1
V gene: TRBV9
CDR3 DNA: TGTGCCAGCAGCGCCCGGACAGGGCAGGATGAGCAGTTCTTC
CDR3 protein: CASSARTGQDEQFF

D gene: .
clone size: .
J gene: TRBJ1-2
V gene: TRBV6-5
CDR3 DNA: TGTGCCAGCAGGAGAAAACCCGGGGATTGGGGGAATGGCTACACCTTC
CDR3 protein: CASRRKPGDWGNGYTF

D gene: .
clone size: few
J gene: TRBJ2-1
V gene: TRBV29-1
CDR3 DNA: TGCAGCGGCGGACAGTACAATGAGCAGTTCTTC
CDR3 protein: CSGGQYNEQFF

D gene: TRBD1
clone size: few
J gene: TRBJ2-7
V gene: TRBV7-9
CDR3 DNA: TGTGCCAGCAGTCGGGACAGGGGGCTGAACGAGCAGTACTTC
CDR3 protein: CASSRDRGLNEQYF

D gene: .
clone size: .
J gene: TRBJ2-4
V gene: TRBV6-1
CDR3 DNA: TGTGCCAGCAGTGGACGAGAATTGCAGACGGGAACCAAAAACATTCAGTACTTC
CDR3 protein: CASSGRELQTGTKNIQYF

D gene: .
clone size: .
J gene: TRBJ1-4
V gene: TRBV7-9
CDR3 DNA: TGTGCCAGCGCGGGTGCCCTAGCTAATGAAAAACTGTTTTTT
CDR3 protein: CASAGALANEKLFF

D gene: .
clone size: few
J gene: TRBJ2-1
V gene: TRBV7-9
CDR3 DNA: TGTGCCAGCAGCTTAAGGGCAGACAATGAGCAGTTCTTC
CDR3 protein: CASSLRADNEQFF

D gene: TRBD1
clone size: .
J gene: TRBJ2-1
V gene: TRBV2
CDR3 DNA: TGTGCCAGCAGTGAAACAGGGGCTTCCTACAATGAGCAGTTCTTC
CDR3 protein: CASSETGASYNEQFF

D gene: TRBD2
clone size: .
J gene: TRBJ2-1
V gene: TRBV20-1
CDR3 DNA: TGCAGTGCGCCGGGACTAGCGAGATACAATGAGCAGTTCTTC
CDR3 protein: CSAPGLARYNEQFF

D gene: .
clone size: .
J gene: TRBJ2-5
V gene: TRBV12-3/TRBV12-4
CDR3 DNA: TGTGCCAGCAGTAATGGACAGACCCAGTACTTC
CDR3 protein: CASSNGQTQYF

D gene: TRBD2
clone size: many
J gene: TRBJ2-1
V gene: TRBV12-3/TRBV12-4
CDR3 DNA: TGTGCCAGCAGTTTAGTAGCGGGGGGGTACAATGAGCAGTTCTTC
CDR3 protein: CASSLVAGGYNEQFF

D gene: TRBD2
clone size: few
J gene: TRBJ2-5
V gene: TRBV9
CDR3 DNA: TGTGCCAGCAGCCCACAGCCGGGACTAGTTGGGGAGACCCAGTACTTC
CDR3 protein: CASSPQPGLVGETQYF

D gene: .
clone size: few
J gene: TRBJ1-1
V gene: TRBV5-1
CDR3 DNA: TGCGCCAGCAGCGTACAGGGTCGGGGCACTGAAGCTTTCTTT
CDR3 protein: CASSVQGRGTEAFF

D gene: .
clone size: .
J gene: TRBJ1-1
V gene: TRBV4-1
CDR3 DNA: TGCGCCAGCAGCCACCCCTTAAAGACAGAAGCTTTCTTT
CDR3 protein: CASSHPLKTEAFF

D gene: TRBD2
clone size: .
J gene: TRBJ2-1
V gene: TRBV7-2
CDR3 DNA: TGTGCCAGCAGTTCCGGGACTAGCGGGAGTTTTGAGCAGTTCTTC
CDR3 protein: CASSSGTSGSFEQFF

D gene: .
clone size: many
J gene: TRBJ2-2
V gene: TRBV25-1
CDR3 DNA: TGTGCCAGCAGCGAAAACACCGGGGAGCTGTTTTTT
CDR3 protein: CASSENTGELFF

D gene: .
clone size: few
J gene: TRBJ2-5
V gene: TRBV6-6
CDR3 DNA: TGTGCCAGCAGACAGCCCCAAGAGACCCAGTACTTC
CDR3 protein: CASRQPQETQYF

D gene: TRBD2
clone size: .
J gene: TRBJ2-7
V gene: TRBV6-2/TRBV6-3
CDR3 DNA: TGTGCCAGCAGCAAACTAGCGGGGTTATACGAGCAGTACTTC
CDR3 protein: CASSKLAGLYEQYF

D gene: .
clone size: many
J gene: TRBJ2-7
V gene: TRBV14
CDR3 DNA: TGTGCCAGCAGCAAAGGGTACGAGCAGTACTTC
CDR3 protein: CASSKGYEQYF

D gene: .
clone size: .
J gene: TRBJ2-7
V gene: TRBV18
CDR3 DNA: TGTGCCAGCTCACCTTCAAACCGGCCGACCTCCTACGAGCAGTACTTC
CDR3 protein: CASSPSNRPTSYEQYF

D gene: TRBD1
clone size: .
J gene: TRBJ2-7
V gene: TRBV7-2
CDR3 DNA: TGTGCCAGCACCGCTAAAGGGTCTGGGACAGGGTTCAGTTCCCACGAGCAGTACTTC
CDR3 protein: CASTAKGSGTGFSSHEQYF

D gene: .
clone size: .
J gene: TRBJ1-2
V gene: TRBV24-1
CDR3 DNA: TGTGCCACCAGTAGAGAATCCCAGGGCGTATATGGCTACACCTTC
CDR3 protein: CATSRESQGVYGYTF

D gene: .
clone size: .
J gene: TRBJ2-7
V gene: TRBV3-1
CDR3 DNA: TGTGCCAGCAGCCGTAGCGGTAGCGGCCACTACGAGCAGTACTTC
CDR3 protein: CASSRSGSGHYEQYF

D gene: .
clone size: many
J gene: TRBJ2-7
V gene: TRBV12-3/TRBV12-4
CDR3 DNA: TGTGCCAGCAGTTTTAAGGGGCTGAGCTCCTACGAGCAGTACTTC
CDR3 protein: CASSFKGLSSYEQYF

D gene: TRBD2
clone size: .
J gene: TRBJ2-5
V gene: TRBV7-9
CDR3 DNA: TGTGCCAGCAGCGGATCACTGGTAGCGGGAGGGTTGTGGACCCAGTACTTC
CDR3 protein: CASSGSLVAGGLWTQYF

D gene: .
clone size: few
J gene: TRBJ1-5
V gene: TRBV10-3
CDR3 DNA: TGTGCCATCAGCCCCCAACGAGGCGAGCCCCAGCATTTT
CDR3 protein: CAISPQRGEPQHF

D gene: TRBD2
clone size: .
J gene: TRBJ2-7
V gene: TRBV2
CDR3 DNA: TGTGCCAGCAGTGGGGCTAGCGGACCCTACGAGCAGTACTTC
CDR3 protein: CASSGASGPYEQYF

D gene: .
clone size: few
J gene: TRBJ2-7
V gene: TRBV19
CDR3 DNA: TGTGCCAGTAGTAAGGCGGGAAACAGGGGATCCCTCTACGAGCAGTACTTC
CDR3 protein: CASSKAGNRGSLYEQYF

D gene: .
clone size: few
J gene: TRBJ1-2
V gene: TRBV19
CDR3 DNA: TGTGCCAGTAGTAGCCGGTTTTATGGCTACACCTTC
CDR3 protein: CASSSRFYGYTF

D gene: TRBD1
clone size: few
J gene: TRBJ2-7
V gene: TRBV5-1
CDR3 DNA: TGCGCCAGCAGCTTTATCTCCGGGACAGGGACCTACGAGCAGTACTTC
CDR3 protein: CASSFISGTGTYEQYF

D gene: TRBD2
clone size: .
J gene: TRBJ2-1
V gene: TRBV19
CDR3 DNA: TGTGCCAGTAGTGTAAGCGGGAGTCCCTACAATGAGCAGTTCTTC
CDR3 protein: CASSVSGSPYNEQFF

D gene: .
clone size: few
J gene: TRBJ2-1
V gene: TRBV5-4
CDR3 DNA: TGTGCCAGCAGCTACCCCCGGGACCGGGATGAGCAGTTCTTC
CDR3 protein: CASSYPRDRDEQFF

D gene: .
clone size: .
J gene: TRBJ2-3
V gene: TRBV7-3
CDR3 DNA: TGTGCCAGCAGCTTTAGCGGTCGAGGCACAGATACGCAGTATTTT
CDR3 protein: CASSFSGRGTDTQYF

D gene: TRBD1
clone size: .
J gene: TRBJ1-1
V gene: TRBV29-1
CDR3 DNA: TGCAGCCTCAACAGGGGTGTCGACGCTGAAGCTTTCTTT
CDR3 protein: CSLNRGVDAEAFF

D gene: .
clone size: few
J gene: TRBJ1-5
V gene: TRBV4-1
CDR3 DNA: TGCGCCAGCAGCCAGACAGAATTACGAGGGGTTCAGCCCCAGCATTTT
CDR3 protein: CASSQTELRGVQPQHF

D gene: TRBD2
clone size: few
J gene: TRBJ2-1
V gene: TRBV6-2/TRBV6-3
CDR3 DNA: TGTGCCAGCAGCCCGGGCGGGAGGCCCTTCTACAATGAGCAGTTCTTC
CDR3 protein: CASSPGGRPFYNEQFF